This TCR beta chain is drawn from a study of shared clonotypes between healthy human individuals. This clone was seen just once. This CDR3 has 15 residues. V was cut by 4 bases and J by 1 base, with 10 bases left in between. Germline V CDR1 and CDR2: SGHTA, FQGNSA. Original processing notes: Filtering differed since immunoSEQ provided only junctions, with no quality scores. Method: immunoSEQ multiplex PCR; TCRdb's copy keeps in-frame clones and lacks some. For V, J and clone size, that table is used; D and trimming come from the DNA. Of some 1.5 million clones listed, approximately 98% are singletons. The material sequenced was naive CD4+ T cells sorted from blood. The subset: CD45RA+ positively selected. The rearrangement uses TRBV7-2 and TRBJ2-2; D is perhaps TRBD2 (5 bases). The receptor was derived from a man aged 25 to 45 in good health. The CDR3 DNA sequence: TGTGCCAGCAGCTCCCAGCGGAGGAACACCGGGGAGCTGTTTTTT. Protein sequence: CASSSQRRNTGELFF. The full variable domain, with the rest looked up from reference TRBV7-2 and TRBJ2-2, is GAGVSQSPSNKVTEKGKDVELRCDPISGHTALYWYRQSLGQGLEFLIYFQGNSAPDKSGLPSDRFSAERTGGSVSTLTIQRTQQEDSAVYLCASSSQRRNTGELFFGEGSRLTVL.